These 31 T cell receptor beta chains were sequenced from one sample in a study of identical twins. MiXCR, run by TCRdb on the 5' RACE reads, gives a single entry per CDR3 protein. This table holds roughly 150,000 distinct CDR3 sequences, approximately 3.5% found once. The sample consisted of memory T cells sorted from blood. Receptors were obtained from a man aged 18 to 30 in good health.

V gene TRBV15 combines with J gene TRBJ2-7; 14 nucleotides line up with TRBD2. This CDR3 comprises 20 residues. Germline-derived CDR1 and CDR2 are LNHNV and YYDKDF (reference sequence). V lost 0 bases to trimming and J lost 6 bases; unmatched junction nucleotides: 16. The CDR3 DNA is TGTGCCACCAGCAGAGATTTCCCAGGACTAGCGGGAGGAGTCGGTGGCGAGCAGTACTTC. This encodes CATSRDFPGLAGGVGGEQYF.

This clonotype was detected ten times or more. DNA for the CDR3: TGTGCCAGCAGCCAAGAGGAGGGCGCCTACAATGAGCAGTTCTTC. It specifies CASSQEEGAYNEQFF. This chain uses TRBV4-2 with TRBJ2-1, with D maybe TRBD2 (6 bases). The CDR3 sequence is 15 residues long. CDR1 is LGHNA and CDR2 is YNFKEQ in the germline V gene. Trimming took 0 bases from V and 2 from J, leaving 8 bases between them.

This clonotype was counted at least ten times. The chain uses TRBV3-1 and TRBJ2-7; D possibly corresponds to TRBD1 (7 bases). Germline V gene sequence: CDR1 LGHDT, CDR2 YNNKEL (reference sequence). V shed 5 bases and J shed 1 base, with 18 bases lying between them. The CDR3 runs 16 residues. The CDR3, as DNA: TGTGCCAGCAGCGGAGGGATTTCAGGGGGTTCCTACGAGCAGTACTTC. Translating gives CASSGGISGGSYEQYF.

With regard to this clonotype: A much larger clone is a single base away; this may be a read error. This rearrangement joins TRBV6-5 to TRBJ2-1, with 14 bases aligning to TRBD2. The CDR3 covers 17 residues. The germline CDR1 and CDR2 sequences are MNHEY and SVGAGI. DNA for the CDR3: TGTGCCAGCAGTTCACCGGGACTAGCGGGAGTGAGGAATGCGCAGTTCTTC. Translating it yields CASSSPGLAGVRNAQFF.

In its sample, this clonotype was seen many times. This sequence joins TRBV4-2 and TRBJ2-6; 9 positions match TRBD1. V was clipped by 4 bases and J by 0 bases; unmatched bases: 7. Germline CDR1 and CDR2: LGHNA and YNFKEQ. The CDR3 sequence is 18 residues long. CDR3 amino acids: CASSRDRGATSGANVLTF. The DNA for the CDR3 is TGTGCCAGCAGCCGAGACAGGGGGGCAACCTCTGGGGCCAACGTCCTGACTTTC.

This clonotype has ten or more counts. This sequence joins TRBV12-3 or TRBV12-4 and TRBJ2-1; D may be TRBD1 or TRBD2 (5 bases each). V lost 6 bases to trimming and J lost 10 bases, with 10 bases between them. The CDR3 is 11 amino acids. This CDR3 is CASRTGREQFF. The DNA of the CDR3 is TGTGCCAGCAGGACGGGGCGGGAGCAGTTCTTC.

This clonotype occurred many times. This chain's CDR3 is CSAVPSKFGEQFF. The CDR3 DNA sequence: TGCAGTGCTGTTCCCTCTAAGTTCGGTGAGCAGTTCTTC. The gene calls are TRBV20-1 and TRBJ2-1; D call uncertain. CDR3 length: 13 amino acids. Germline CDR1 is DFQATT and CDR2 is SNEGSKA (reference sequence). V lost 5 bases, J lost 9 bases, and 17 bases lay in between.

At least ten counts were recorded for this clonotype. This sequence joins TRBV29-1 and TRBJ1-1, with D possibly matching TRBD1 (6 bases). Trimming cost V 6 bases and J 0 bases, with 17 bases left between them. The CDR3 covers 15 residues. The germline V gene encodes CDR1 SQVTM and CDR2 ANQGSEA. The CDR3 region is CSVYTGTRMNTEAFF. For the CDR3, the DNA is TGCAGCGTGTACACAGGGACGCGAATGAACACTGAAGCTTTCTTT.

This clonotype was seen many times. J is TRBJ2-3 and V is TRBV12-3 or TRBV12-4; TRBD2 aligns across 12 bases. Losses at the gene ends were 8 bases for V and 6 bases for J; bases not matched to a gene: 9. This CDR3 spans 15 amino acids. CDR3 DNA: TGTGCCAGCGGAGGACTAGCGGGAAATTTGGATACGCAGTATTTT. Protein sequence: CASGGLAGNLDTQYF.

In its sample, this clonotype was seen a few times. The gene calls are TRBV25-1 and TRBJ1-2; the D gene is possibly TRBD1 (5 bases). V lost 5 bases and J 6 bases, leaving 13 bases between the germline ends. Germline-derived CDR1 and CDR2 are MGHDK and SYGVNS. CDR3 size: 13 residues. The CDR3 region is CASSIGGPNGYTF. CDR3 nucleotides: TGTGCCAGCAGTATCGGGGGACCCAATGGCTACACCTTC.

Many counts were recorded for this clonotype. The rearrangement joins TRBV20-1 to TRBJ2-5; D not certain. CDR3 length: 12 amino acids. Trimming took off 5 bases at V and 3 bases at J, with 10 bases between the two ends. CDR1 is DFQATT, CDR2 SNEGSKA, per germline (reference sequence). CDR3 nucleotides: TGCAGTGCTTCGCGACGGGAAGAGACCCAGTACTTC. Translation gives CSASRREETQYF.

This clonotype showed up many times. The rearrangement joins TRBV12-3 or TRBV12-4 to TRBJ1-6, with 7 bases matching TRBD1. J gave up 7 bases and V 5 bases, and 8 bases lay outside the gene matches. The CDR3 totals 15 residues. The CDR3 protein is CASSIDRVSNSPLHF. CDR3 bases: TGTGCCAGCAGTATCGACAGGGTGTCGAATTCACCCCTCCACTTT.

This clonotype has at least ten counts. The gene calls are TRBV6-1 and TRBJ2-5; 11 bases are shared with TRBD2. The V and J ends lost 9 bases and 4 bases, in that order; junction bases with no gene match: 4. Germline V lookup: CDR1 MNHNS, CDR2 SASEGT. The CDR3 spans 13 residues. CDR3 residues: CASRLAGLETQYF. The CDR3 DNA is TGTGCCAGTAGACTAGCGGGATTAGAGACCCAGTACTTC.

This clonotype was recorded many times. The V call is TRBV3-1, the J call TRBJ1-5; D gene ambiguous. This CDR3 comprises 13 residues. Germline V gene data show CDR1 as LGHDT and CDR2 as YNNKEL (reference sequence). V was clipped by 4 bases and J by 9 bases, with 13 bases between them. The CDR3, as DNA: TGTGCCAGCAGCCCAAGTAGGGAATCGCCCCAGCATTTT. Translated, it gives CASSPSRESPQHF.

This clonotype was observed many times. The chain recombines TRBV5-1 with TRBJ2-1; 12 bases agree with TRBD1. The CDR3 loop spans 16 amino acids. V lost 0 bases, J lost 7 bases, and 5 bases stayed unmatched. Germline CDR1 and CDR2: SGHRS and YFSETQ. The CDR3, as DNA: TGCGCCAGCAGCTTGGTCGGGACAGGGGGCAAAAATGAGCAGTTCTTC. Translation: CASSLVGTGGKNEQFF.

This clonotype came up many times. J is TRBJ1-1 and V is TRBV20-1, with a weak D call TRBD1 (6 bases). The CDR3 length is 13 residues. The V end lost 1 base, the J end lost 3 bases, and 9 bases lay between the germline ends. The germline V gene encodes CDR1 DFQATT and CDR2 SNEGSKA (reference sequence). The CDR3 region has the DNA TGCAGTGCTAGAGGGGGGCCGCACACTGAAGCTTTCTTT. Amino acids: CSARGGPHTEAFF.

This clonotype has ten or more counts. The CDR3 sequence: CASSLHGGSSYNEQFF. In nucleotides, the CDR3 is TGTGCCAGCAGCTTACACGGGGGGAGCTCCTACAATGAGCAGTTCTTC. The gene calls are TRBV11-1 and TRBJ2-1; 7 nucleotides agree with TRBD2. Per the germline V gene, CDR1 is SGHAT and CDR2 is FQDESV (reference sequence). The CDR3 has 16 amino acids. V dropped 2 bases and J dropped 0; count of bases not matched to a gene: 4.

This clonotype was recorded many times. The J gene is TRBJ2-7, the V gene TRBV15; D is unresolved. The CDR3 spans 12 residues. Looked up from germline, CDR1 is LNHNV and CDR2 is YYDKDF (reference sequence). Deletions cut 0 bases from V and 7 bases from J, with 7 bases between. CDR3 protein: CATSRDLGEQYF. As DNA, the CDR3 is TGTGCCACCAGCAGAGATTTGGGGGAGCAGTACTTC.

In its sample, this clonotype was seen many times. The chain recombines TRBV5-6 with TRBJ2-1, with a weak D call TRBD2 (5 bases). The CDR3 runs 17 residues. CDR1 and CDR2 (germline): SGHDT, YYEEEE. V dropped 0 bases and J dropped 4 bases, with 17 bases sitting between them. In nucleotides, the CDR3 is TGTGCCAGCAGCTTGGTATACGAGCGGATAAAATACAATGAGCAGTTCTTC. Amino acid sequence: CASSLVYERIKYNEQFF.

This clonotype was seen repeatedly, ten times or more. The chain links TRBV6-1 to TRBJ2-7; D not certain. The CDR3 spans 14 residues. Trimming removed 4 bases from V and 0 bases from J, with 10 bases in between. CDR1 is MNHNS and CDR2 is SASEGT in the germline V gene. The CDR3 protein is CASSVQVGSYEQYV. The CDR3 region has the DNA TGTGCCAGCAGTGTTCAGGTCGGCTCCTACGAGCAGTACGTC.

This clonotype occurred many times. The chain has TRBV20-1 and TRBJ2-1; 8 bases match TRBD1. The CDR3 contains 12 residues. Germline trimming cut 5 bases from V and 8 bases from J; bases unmatched to any gene: 5. CDR1 and CDR2 (germline): DFQATT, SNEGSKA (reference sequence). The CDR3: CSAWDRFDEQFF. DNA for the CDR3: TGCAGTGCTTGGGACAGGTTTGATGAGCAGTTCTTC.

This clonotype showed up many times. The chain links TRBV5-1 to TRBJ2-3; tentatively, D is TRBD2 (6 bases). V lost 7 bases and J 2 bases, leaving 14 bases between the germline ends. The CDR3 has 14 residues. Germline V lookup: CDR1 SGHRS, CDR2 YFSETQ. CDR3 sequence reads: CASGFGSPTDTQYF. DNA of the CDR3: TGCGCCAGCGGTTTCGGGAGCCCCACAGATACGCAGTATTTT.

This clonotype showed up many times. V usage is TRBV2 and J usage is TRBJ2-7, with 9 positions matching TRBD1. CDR3 length: 13 residues. Germline CDR1 SNHLY, CDR2 FYNNEI. J gave up 4 bases and V 8 bases, and 6 bases lay outside the gene matches. Written as DNA, the CDR3 is TGTGCCAGCCTCCGGGACAGGGAATACGAGCAGTACGTC. This sequence encodes CASLRDREYEQYV.

This clonotype was recorded many times. V and J are TRBV29-1 and TRBJ1-2; 7 positions match TRBD1. J gave up 4 bases and V 6 bases, and 2 bases lay outside the gene matches. There are 11 residues in the CDR3. CDR1 SQVTM and CDR2 ANQGSEA come from the germline V gene. Written as DNA, the CDR3 is TGCAGCGTGTGGGACAGCTATGGCTACACCTTC. This sequence encodes CSVWDSYGYTF.

This clonotype was seen many times. The chain joins TRBV28 to TRBJ2-2; 8 bases match TRBD1. This CDR3 spans 15 amino acids. V was pared by 7 bases and J by 5 bases, with 9 bases of the junction left unmatched. The germline V gene has CDR1 MDHEN and CDR2 SYDVKM. CDR3 protein: CASTGQGADTGELFF. The CDR3 nucleotides are TGTGCCAGCACAGGGCAGGGGGCTGATACCGGGGAGCTGTTTTTT. The variable domain in full, completed from reference TRBV28 and TRBJ2-2, reads DVKVTQSSRYLVKRTGEKVFLECVQDMDHENMFWYRQDPGLGLRLIYFSYDVKMKEKGDIPEGYSVSREKKERFSLILESASTNQTSMYLCASTGQGADTGELFFGEGSRLTVL.

This clonotype has a count of ten or more. V is TRBV9 and J is TRBJ2-1; 11 bases fit TRBD1. The germline V gene has CDR1 SGDLS and CDR2 YYNGEE. Trimming at V came to 3 bases and at J to 6 bases, leaving 8 bases not matched to a gene. The CDR3 is 16 residues long. CDR3 residues: CASSGQGQGAINEQFF. CDR3 in DNA: TGTGCCAGCAGCGGGCAAGGACAGGGGGCGATCAATGAGCAGTTCTTC.

This clonotype was picked up many times. The chain recombines TRBV3-1 with TRBJ2-3, with 9 bases fitting TRBD2. Germline V gives CDR1 LGHDT, CDR2 YNNKEL (reference sequence). The ends lost 6 bases at V and 4 bases at J; junction bases unmatched: 5. There are 14 residues in the CDR3. CDR3 bases: TGTGCCAGCAGGGCGGGAGGGCCGTCAGATACGCAGTATTTT. Translating gives CASRAGGPSDTQYF.

This clonotype appeared many times. V gene TRBV7-8 combines with J gene TRBJ1-1, with D hard to call. The germline CDR1 and CDR2 sequences are SGHVS and FQNEAQ. CDR3 length: 11 residues. Between the trimmed V and J ends, which lost 5 bases and 6 bases, there was a span of 7 bases. The CDR3 loop is CASSPGAEAFF. In nucleotides, the CDR3 is TGTGCCAGCAGCCCCGGAGCTGAAGCTTTCTTT.

The sample holds many counts of this clonotype. The V call is TRBV12-3 or TRBV12-4, the J call TRBJ2-2; D is unclear. V was shortened by 3 bases and J by 6 bases, with 8 bases between the two germline ends. CDR3 length: 13 amino acids. CDR3 bases: TGTGCCAGCAGTTTCAAGGGTGCCGGGGAGCTGTTTTTT. It encodes CASSFKGAGELFF.

This clonotype was recorded many times. V usage is TRBV9 and J usage is TRBJ1-3; D is perhaps TRBD1 (5 bases). The CDR3 runs to 15 residues. Germline lookup yields CDR1 SGDLS and CDR2 YYNGEE. Trimming stripped 4 bases from V and 4 bases from J, with 15 bases between. CDR3 bases: TGTGCCAGCAGCCCCGCCCTGGGGGACGGAAACACCATATATTTT. The encoded protein is CASSPALGDGNTIYF.

This clonotype was detected many times. This chain links TRBV29-1 with TRBJ2-5; D unclear. Germline lookup yields CDR1 SQVTM and CDR2 ANQGSEA. V was clipped by 6 bases and J by 7 bases, with 18 bases between them. The CDR3 spans 13 residues. CDR3 nucleotides: TGCAGCGTCCAAAACCAGTCAGGCGTGACCCAGTACTTC. As protein: CSVQNQSGVTQYF.